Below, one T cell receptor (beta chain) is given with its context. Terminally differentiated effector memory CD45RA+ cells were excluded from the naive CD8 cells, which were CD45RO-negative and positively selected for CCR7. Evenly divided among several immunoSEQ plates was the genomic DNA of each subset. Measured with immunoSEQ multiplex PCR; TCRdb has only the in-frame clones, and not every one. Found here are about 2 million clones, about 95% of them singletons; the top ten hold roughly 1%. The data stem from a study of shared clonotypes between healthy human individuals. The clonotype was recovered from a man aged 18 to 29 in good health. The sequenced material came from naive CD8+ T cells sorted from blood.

The CDR3 protein is CAWSVGPGTGAFF. The CDR3 nucleotides read TGTGCCTGGAGTGTGGGACCTGGGACCGGAGCTTTCTTT. The rearrangement uses TRBV30 and TRBJ1-1; the D gene is possibly TRBD1 (5 bases). V dropped 0 bases and J dropped 10 bases, with 15 bases sitting between them. Germline values: CDR1 GTSNPN, CDR2 SVGIG (reference sequence). CDR3 length equals 13 residues. The full variable domain, completed using reference TRBV30 and TRBJ1-1, is SQTIHQWPATLVQPVGSPLSLECTVEGTSNPNLYWYRQAAGRGLQLLFYSVGIGQISSEVPQNLSASRPQDRQFILSSKKLLLSDSGFYLCAWSVGPGTGAFFGQGTRLTVV.